This TCR beta chain was recovered during a study of Graves' ophthalmopathy and Graves' hyperthyroidism. Amplified TCR beta CDR3 regions were obtained using RNA transcripts as template. First-round RT-PCR relied on HTBI primers, and a second-round multiplex PCR came next. TCRdb ran MiXCR on the multiplex PCR reads and lists one entry per CDR3 protein. The table shows over 500,000 distinct CDR3 sequences, with 22% occurring only once. Ten or more counts support this clonotype. With V trimmed by 4 bases and J by 5 bases, 12 bases remained unmatched. The CDR3 runs to 16 residues. Germline V gene data show CDR1 as MNHEY and CDR2 as SMNVEV (reference sequence).

The chain joins TRBV27 to TRBJ2-5; 8 positions match TRBD1. This TCR was recovered from a woman in her late teens or twenties with stable Graves' hyperthyroidism. Some clones in this sample may be carry-over from other donors' samples. The sample taken for sequencing was peripheral blood. As DNA, the CDR3 is TGTGCCAGCAGTTACCAGACAGGGGATAAGGGCGAGACCCAGTACTTC. Translated: CASSYQTGDKGETQYF.